This T cell receptor beta chain was sequenced for a study of blood T cell repertoires in COVID-19 (TCRdb year 2020). The study in broad terms: Collaborator samples came from the United States, Italy and Spain and covered acute and convalescent phases of COVID-19. The prospective study material was composed of cDNA or gDNA derived from T cells, B-cell-depleted T cells, or PBMCs. Subjects who had been exposed to COVID-19, were actively infected with it, or had recovered from it provided the deeply sampled blood TCRbeta repertoires that made up the dataset. The repertoires were made available in a free public database intended to serve as a resource for research on the immune response to SARS-CoV-2. The samples were drawn from two sources: the first 160 participants of the ongoing ImmuneRACE study, and some 1,300 subjects contributed by 6 global collaborators. The sample metadata nearly always contained a de-identified subject ID, COVID-19 status, age in years and sex. HLA class I and class II types, where available, came from metadata supplied by the sample provider rather than from assay-based typing.

At one collaborating source in Seattle, patients were enrolled during active infection and were followed longitudinally through the course of disease. Whole blood was collected in K2EDTA tubes by collaborating institutions according to the institutions' own protocols. For TCRbeta analysis, collaborators shipped samples in one of three forms: frozen whole blood, isolated PBMCs, or DNA extracted from either of those sample types. About this clone: Its antigen remains undetermined. No much larger clone exists at a distance of one base, and base qualities are not known.

TCRbeta CDR3 regions were amplified from genomic DNA using the immunoSEQ Assay, a bias-controlled multiplex PCR. Per the source publication's procedure: Nucleated cell counts per sample were estimated from amplification of reference gene primers within the assay. To quantify the absolute abundance of each unique TCRbeta CDR3 rearrangement, sequence reads were collapsed and filtered. Productive Simpson clonality was computed per sample as the square root of Simpson's diversity index over productive rearrangements. TCRdb mirrors the immuneACCESS table, restricted to in-frame sequences. Some clones are absent from its copies; in checked studies, under half trace to an unresolved V gene, and the reason for the others is unknown. V, J and clone size derive from that table, while D and trimming were established from the DNA sequence. In this sample the table shows about 180,000 clones, more than 75% of which occur a single time. Approximately 18% of the sample is taken by the ten largest.

The germline V gene yields SGHRS for CDR1 and YFSETQ for CDR2. The germline ends are 14 bases apart after V is trimmed by 7 bases and J by 4 bases. The CDR3 has 13 amino acids, counting the end cysteine and phenylalanine. The CDR3 DNA has 39 bases and is translated from base 1. What the research found in general, with its limitations: The quantity of clinical and demographic metadata differed by source and by participant and was supplied without curation.

The source is an older person with COVID-19, enrolled during active disease. The chain was built from TRBV5-1 and TRBJ1-1, and possibly TRBD1, on 5 matching bases. Sequencing was performed on peripheral blood. In nucleotide form, the sequence is TGCGCCAGCGTTAACGACGGGGGCACTGAAGCTTTCTTT. The encoded protein is CASVNDGGTEAFF.